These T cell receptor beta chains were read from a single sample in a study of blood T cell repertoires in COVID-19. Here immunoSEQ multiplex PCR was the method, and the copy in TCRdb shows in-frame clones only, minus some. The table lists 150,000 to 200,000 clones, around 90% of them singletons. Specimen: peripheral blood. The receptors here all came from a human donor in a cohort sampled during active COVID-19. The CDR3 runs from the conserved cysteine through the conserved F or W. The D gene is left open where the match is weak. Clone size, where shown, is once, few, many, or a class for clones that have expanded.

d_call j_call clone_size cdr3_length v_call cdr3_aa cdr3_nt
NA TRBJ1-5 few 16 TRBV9 CASSGAGGPLYQPQHF TGTGCCAGCAGCGGAGCGGGGGGGCCGTTGTATCAGCCCCAGCATTTT
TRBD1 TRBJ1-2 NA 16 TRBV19 CASSIGTGGASYGYTF TGTGCCAGTAGTATCGGTACAGGGGGCGCAAGCTATGGCTACACCTTC
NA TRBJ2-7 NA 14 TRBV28 CASSLPTGFYEQYF TGTGCCAGCAGTTTACCGACAGGTTTCTACGAGCAGTACTTC
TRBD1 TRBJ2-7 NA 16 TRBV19 CASSITRDRSSYEQYF TGTGCCAGTAGTATCACCCGGGACAGGAGCTCCTACGAGCAGTACTTC
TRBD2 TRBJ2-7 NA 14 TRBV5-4 CASETSGSGGEQYF TGTGCCAGCGAGACTAGCGGGAGTGGCGGCGAGCAGTACTTC
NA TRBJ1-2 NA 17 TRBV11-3 CASSLDGFWADNYGYTF TGTGCCAGCAGCTTAGATGGATTTTGGGCAGACAACTATGGCTACACCTTC
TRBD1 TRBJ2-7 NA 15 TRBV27 CASSLYGTGVYEQYF TGTGCCAGCAGTTTATATGGGACAGGGGTTTACGAGCAGTACTTC
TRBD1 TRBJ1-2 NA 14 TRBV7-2 CASSSTGTAYGYTF TGTGCCAGCAGCTCGACCGGGACAGCTTATGGCTACACCTTC
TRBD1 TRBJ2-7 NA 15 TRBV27 CASSVGQGVSYEQYF TGTGCCAGCAGCGTAGGACAGGGTGTTTCCTACGAGCAGTACTTC
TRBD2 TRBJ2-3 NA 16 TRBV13 CASSPRGRGGTDTQYF TGTGCCAGCAGCCCCAGAGGGCGGGGGGGCACAGATACGCAGTATTTT
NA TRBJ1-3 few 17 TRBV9 CASSVGPQGLSGNTIYF TGTGCCAGCAGCGTAGGGCCCCAGGGCCTTTCTGGAAACACCATATATTTT
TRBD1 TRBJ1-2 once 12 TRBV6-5 CASRGTGNGYTF TGTGCCAGTCGAGGGACAGGGAATGGCTACACCTTC
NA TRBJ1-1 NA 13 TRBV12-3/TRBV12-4 CASRQNRDTEAFF TGTGCCAGCAGGCAAAACAGGGACACTGAAGCTTTCTTT
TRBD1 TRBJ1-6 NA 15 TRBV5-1 CASSSTDRKNSPLHF TGCGCCAGCAGCTCGACGGACAGGAAGAATTCACCCCTCCACTTT
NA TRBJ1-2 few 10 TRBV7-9 CASSQAGYTF TGTGCCAGCAGCCAGGCCGGCTACACCTTC
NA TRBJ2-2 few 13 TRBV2 CASSVTGAGELFF TGTGCCAGCAGTGTAACGGGGGCCGGGGAGCTGTTTTTT
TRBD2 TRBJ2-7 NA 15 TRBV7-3 CASSLLLAGAGEQYF TGTGCCAGCAGCTTATTACTAGCGGGAGCCGGCGAGCAGTACTTC
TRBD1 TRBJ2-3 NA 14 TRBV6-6 CASSMDRSTDTQYF TGTGCCAGCAGTATGGACAGGAGCACAGATACGCAGTATTTT
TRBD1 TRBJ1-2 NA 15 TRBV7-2 CASSSRQGTIYGYTF TGTGCCAGCAGCTCCAGACAGGGGACAATCTATGGCTACACCTTC
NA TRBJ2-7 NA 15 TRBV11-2 CASSLYRQGSHEQYF TGTGCCAGCAGCTTATATCGCCAGGGGTCCCACGAGCAGTACTTC
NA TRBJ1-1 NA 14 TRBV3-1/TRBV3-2 CASSQGPGGWKAFF TGTGCCAGCAGCCAAGGCCCGGGGGGTTGGAAAGCTTTCTTT
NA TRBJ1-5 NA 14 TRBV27 CASSLIGGNQPQHF TGTGCCAGCAGTTTAATCGGAGGCAATCAGCCCCAGCATTTT
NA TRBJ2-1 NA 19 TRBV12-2 CASRPGRREGLATSYEQFF TGTGCAAGTCGCCCCGGGAGGCGGGAGGGCCTCGCCACGTCGTATGAGCAGTTCTTC
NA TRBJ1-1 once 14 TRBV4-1 CASSQGSPNTEAFF TGCGCCAGCAGCCAAGGGAGCCCGAACACTGAAGCTTTCTTT
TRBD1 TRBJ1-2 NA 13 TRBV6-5 CASRPGQYYGYTF TGTGCCAGCAGACCGGGACAGTACTATGGCTACACCTTC
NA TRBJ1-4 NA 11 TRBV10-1 CAIAQGGKLFF TGCGCCATCGCACAGGGAGGGAAACTGTTTTTT
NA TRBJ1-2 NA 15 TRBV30 CAWRSTGFYDYGYTF TGTGCCTGGAGGAGCACAGGATTTTATGACTATGGCTACACCTTC
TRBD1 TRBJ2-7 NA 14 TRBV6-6 CATRTDRRLLEQYF TGTGCCACCCGAACGGACAGGAGGCTTCTCGAGCAGTACTTC
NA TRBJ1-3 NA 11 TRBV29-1 CSAFSGNTIYF TGCAGCGCCTTCTCTGGAAACACCATATATTTT
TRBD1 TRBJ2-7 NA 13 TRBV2 CASSEVPGQGPYF TGTGCCAGCAGTGAGGTCCCGGGACAGGGGCCGTACTTC
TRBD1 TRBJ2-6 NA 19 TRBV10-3 CAIGGGQGSGASGANVLTF TGTGCCATCGGGGGGGGACAGGGGAGCGGTGCCTCTGGGGCCAACGTCCTGACTTTC
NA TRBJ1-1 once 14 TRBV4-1 CASSQDPGRTEAFF TGCGCCAGCAGCCAAGATCCAGGGCGGACTGAAGCTTTCTTT
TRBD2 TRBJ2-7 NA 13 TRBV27 CASREAGGPYQYF TGTGCCAGCAGGGAGGCGGGGGGGCCCTATCAGTACTTC
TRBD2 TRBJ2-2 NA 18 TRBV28 CASSSRTSGGAYTGELFF TGTGCCAGCAGTTCCCGGACTAGCGGGGGGGCCTACACCGGGGAGCTGTTTTTT
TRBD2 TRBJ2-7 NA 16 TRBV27 CATVPTWGGTLYEQYF TGTGCCACCGTACCCACCTGGGGGGGGACCCTCTACGAGCAGTACTTC
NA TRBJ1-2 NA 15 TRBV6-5 CASSYDARENYGYTF TGTGCCAGCAGTTACGATGCCCGGGAAAACTATGGCTACACCTTC
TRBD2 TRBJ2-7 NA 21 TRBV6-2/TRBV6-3 CASSPPPGLLAGRSSSYEQYF TGTGCCAGCAGCCCCCCCCCTGGACTACTAGCGGGGAGAAGTAGCTCCTACGAGCAGTACTTC
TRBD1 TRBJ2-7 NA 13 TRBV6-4 CASSVDRGREQYF TGTGCCAGCAGTGTAGACAGGGGCCGCGAGCAGTACTTC
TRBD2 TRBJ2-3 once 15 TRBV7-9 CASSSLAGGADTQYF TGTGCCAGCAGCTCCCTAGCGGGAGGAGCAGATACGCAGTATTTT
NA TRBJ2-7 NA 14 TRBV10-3 CAIRDSPSSYEQYF TGTGCCATCAGGGACAGCCCGAGCTCCTACGAGCAGTACTTC
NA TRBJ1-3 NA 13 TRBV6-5 CASSYSRGNTIYF TGTGCCAGCAGTTACTCGAGAGGAAACACCATATATTTT
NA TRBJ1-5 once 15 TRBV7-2 CASSLEQGAGQPQHF TGTGCCAGCAGCTTGGAACAGGGCGCGGGTCAGCCCCAGCATTTT
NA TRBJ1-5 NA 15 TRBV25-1 CASSESGPGNQPQHF TGTGCCAGCAGTGAAAGTGGCCCAGGCAATCAGCCCCAGCATTTT
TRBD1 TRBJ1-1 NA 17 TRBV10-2 CASSEGGKGGVGTEAFF TGCGCCAGCAGTGAGGGGGGGAAAGGGGGCGTTGGCACTGAAGCTTTCTTT
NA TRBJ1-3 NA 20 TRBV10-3 CAISESSHRQGPLRGNTIYF TGTGCCATCAGTGAGTCGAGCCATCGGCAGGGCCCTCTAAGAGGAAACACCATATATTTT
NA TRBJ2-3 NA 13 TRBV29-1 CSVVAGSTDTQYF TGCAGCGTTGTGGCGGGGAGCACAGATACGCAGTATTTT
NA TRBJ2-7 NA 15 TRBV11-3 CASSSHGGSSYEQYF TGTGCCAGCAGCTCGCATGGGGGGAGCTCCTACGAGCAGTACTTC
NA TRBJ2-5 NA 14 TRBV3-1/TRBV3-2 CASSQVGGQETQYF TGTGCCAGCAGCCAAGTCGGGGGCCAAGAGACCCAGTACTTC
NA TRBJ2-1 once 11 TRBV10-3 CAISAGFEQFF TGTGCCATCAGTGCAGGTTTTGAGCAGTTCTTC
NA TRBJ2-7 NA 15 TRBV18 CASSPLDRTFYEQYF TGTGCCAGCTCACCACTAGACAGGACCTTCTACGAGCAGTACTTC
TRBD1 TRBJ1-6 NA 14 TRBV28 CASSPGTGGSPLHF TGTGCCAGCAGTCCCGGGACAGGGGGTTCACCCCTCCACTTT
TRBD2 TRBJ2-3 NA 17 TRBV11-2 CASSPRLAGDSTDTQYF TGTGCCAGCAGCCCTCGACTAGCGGGGGATTCCACAGATACGCAGTATTTT
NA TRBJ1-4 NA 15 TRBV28 CASRTRGATNEKLFF TGTGCCAGCAGAACCCGGGGGGCAACTAATGAAAAACTGTTTTTT
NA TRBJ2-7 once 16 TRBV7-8 CASSAQQGGASYEQYF TGTGCCAGCAGCGCCCAACAGGGGGGGGCCTCCTACGAGCAGTACTTC
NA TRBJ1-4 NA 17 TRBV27 CASSVPQGQGRNEKLFF TGTGCCAGCAGTGTCCCCCAGGGGCAGGGCCGTAATGAAAAACTGTTTTTT
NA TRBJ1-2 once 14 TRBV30 CAWAKDRGNYGYTF TGTGCCTGGGCAAAAGATAGGGGTAACTATGGCTACACCTTC
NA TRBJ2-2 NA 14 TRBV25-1 CASSAAGNTGELFF TGTGCCAGCAGTGCGGCGGGGAACACCGGGGAGCTGTTTTTT
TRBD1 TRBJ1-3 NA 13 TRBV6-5 CASTTGGGNTIYF TGTGCCAGCACGACAGGGGGTGGAAACACCATATATTTT
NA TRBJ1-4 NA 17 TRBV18 CASSPGHIPSTNEKLFF TGTGCCAGCTCCCCCGGACACATTCCTTCAACTAATGAAAAACTGTTTTTT
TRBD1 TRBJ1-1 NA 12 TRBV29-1 CSCRTGNTEAFF TGCAGCTGTCGGACAGGGAACACTGAAGCTTTCTTT